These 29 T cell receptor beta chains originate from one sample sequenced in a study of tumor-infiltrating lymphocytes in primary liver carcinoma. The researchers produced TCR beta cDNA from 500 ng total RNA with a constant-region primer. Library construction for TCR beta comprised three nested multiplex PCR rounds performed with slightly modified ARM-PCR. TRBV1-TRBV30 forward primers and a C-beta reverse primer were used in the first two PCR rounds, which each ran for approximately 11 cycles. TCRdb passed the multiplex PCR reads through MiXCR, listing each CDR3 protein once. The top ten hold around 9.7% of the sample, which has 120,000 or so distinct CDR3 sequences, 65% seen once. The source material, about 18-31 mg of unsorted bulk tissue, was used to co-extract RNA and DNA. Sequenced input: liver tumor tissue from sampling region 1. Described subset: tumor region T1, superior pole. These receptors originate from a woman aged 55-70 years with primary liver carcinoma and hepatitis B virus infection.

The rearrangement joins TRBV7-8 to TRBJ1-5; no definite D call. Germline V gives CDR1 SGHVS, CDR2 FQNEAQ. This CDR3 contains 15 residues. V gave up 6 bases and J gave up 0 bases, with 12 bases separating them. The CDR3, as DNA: TGTGCCAGCAGACGCGACATATATAGCAATCAGCCCCAGCATTTT. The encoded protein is CASRRDIYSNQPQHF. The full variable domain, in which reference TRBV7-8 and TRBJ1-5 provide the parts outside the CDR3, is GAGVSQSPRYKVAKRGQDVALRCDPISGHVSLFWYQQALGQGPEFLTYFQNEAQLDKSGLPSDRFFAERPEGSVSTLKIQRTQQEDSAVYLCASRRDIYSNQPQHFGDGTRLSIL.

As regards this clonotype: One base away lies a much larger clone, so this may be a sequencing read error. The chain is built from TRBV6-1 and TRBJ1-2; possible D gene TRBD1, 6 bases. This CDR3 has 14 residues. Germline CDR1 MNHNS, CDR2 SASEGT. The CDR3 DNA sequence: TGTGCCAGCAGTGGAACAGGGCCCCTCTATGGCTACGCCTTC. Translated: CASSGTGPLYGYAF.

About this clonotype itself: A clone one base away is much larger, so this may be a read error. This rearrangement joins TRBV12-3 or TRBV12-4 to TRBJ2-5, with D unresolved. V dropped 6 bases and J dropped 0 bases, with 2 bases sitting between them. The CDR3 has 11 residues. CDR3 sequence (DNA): TGTGCCAGCAGGGACCAAGAGACCCAGTACTTC. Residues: CASRDQETQYF.

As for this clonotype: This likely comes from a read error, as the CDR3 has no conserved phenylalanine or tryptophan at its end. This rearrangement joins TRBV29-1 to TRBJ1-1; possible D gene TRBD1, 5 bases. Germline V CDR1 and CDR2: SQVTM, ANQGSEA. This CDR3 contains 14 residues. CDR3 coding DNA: TGCAACGTTACCCGCAGGGCCACGGGCACTGAAGCTTTCTCT. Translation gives CNVTRRATGTEAFS.

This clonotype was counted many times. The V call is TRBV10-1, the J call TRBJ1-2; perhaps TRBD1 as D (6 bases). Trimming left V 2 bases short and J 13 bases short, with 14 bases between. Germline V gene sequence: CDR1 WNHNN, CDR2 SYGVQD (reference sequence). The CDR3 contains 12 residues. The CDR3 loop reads CASSESDRSPTF. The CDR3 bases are TGCGCCAGCAGTGAGAGTGACAGGTCGCCCACCTTC.

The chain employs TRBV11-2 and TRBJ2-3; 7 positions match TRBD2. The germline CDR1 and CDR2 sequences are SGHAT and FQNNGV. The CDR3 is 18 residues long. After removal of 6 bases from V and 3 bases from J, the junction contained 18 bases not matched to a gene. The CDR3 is CASSLTGLTGGPTDTQYF. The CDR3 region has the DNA TGTGCCAGCAGTTTAACGGGACTGACGGGAGGCCCGACAGATACGCAGTATTTT.

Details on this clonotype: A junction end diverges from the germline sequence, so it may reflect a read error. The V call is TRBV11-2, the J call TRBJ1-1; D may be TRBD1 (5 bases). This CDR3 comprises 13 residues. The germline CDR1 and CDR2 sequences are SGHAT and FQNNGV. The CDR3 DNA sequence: TGTTCCAGCAGCTTAGATGGAGGCCTTGGGGCTCTCTTT. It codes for CSSSLDGGLGALF.

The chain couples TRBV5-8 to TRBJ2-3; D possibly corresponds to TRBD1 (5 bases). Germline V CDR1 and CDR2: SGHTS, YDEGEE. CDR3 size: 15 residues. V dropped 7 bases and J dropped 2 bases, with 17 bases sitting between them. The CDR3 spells CASGPLRTFTDTQYF. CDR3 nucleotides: TGTGCCAGCGGCCCCCTCAGGACATTCACAGATACGCAGTATTTT.

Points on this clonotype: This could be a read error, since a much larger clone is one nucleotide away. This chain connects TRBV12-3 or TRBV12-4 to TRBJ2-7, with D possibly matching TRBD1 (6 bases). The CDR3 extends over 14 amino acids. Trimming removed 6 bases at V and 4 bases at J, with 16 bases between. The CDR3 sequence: CASRFRQVAYEQYF. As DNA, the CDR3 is TGTGCCAGCAGGTTTCGACAGGTGGCTTACGAGCAGTACTTC.

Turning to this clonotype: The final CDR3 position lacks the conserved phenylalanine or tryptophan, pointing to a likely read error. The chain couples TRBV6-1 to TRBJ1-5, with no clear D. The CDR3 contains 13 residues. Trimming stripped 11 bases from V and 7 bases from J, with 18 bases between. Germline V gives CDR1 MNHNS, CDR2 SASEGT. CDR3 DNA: TGTGCCGGGCATACGAGGCCCAAGCAGCCCCAGCATTCT. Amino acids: CAGHTRPKQPQHS.

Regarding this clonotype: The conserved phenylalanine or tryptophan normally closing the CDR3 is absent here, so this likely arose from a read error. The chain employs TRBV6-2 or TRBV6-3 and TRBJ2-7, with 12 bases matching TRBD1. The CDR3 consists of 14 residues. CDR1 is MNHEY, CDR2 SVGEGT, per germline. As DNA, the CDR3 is TGTCCCAGCAGCCCCGGGACAGGGGGCGACGAGCAGTACCTC. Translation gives CPSSPGTGGDEQYL.

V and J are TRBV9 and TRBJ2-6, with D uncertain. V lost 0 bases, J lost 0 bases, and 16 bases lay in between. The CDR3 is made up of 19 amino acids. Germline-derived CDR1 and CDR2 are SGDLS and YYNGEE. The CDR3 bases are TGTGCCAGCAGCGTAGTAAAAGGGCAGCCGAGCTCTGGGGCCAACGTCCTGACTTTC. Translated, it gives CASSVVKGQPSSGANVLTF.

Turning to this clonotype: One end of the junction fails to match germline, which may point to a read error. DNA of the CDR3: TGTACCAGAAGCTTAGGCGGGCGAGAGGCCAACGTCCTGACTTTC. It yields the protein CTRSLGGREANVLTF. The chain uses TRBV7-9 and TRBJ2-6; tentatively, D is TRBD2 (5 bases). This CDR3 has 15 residues. In germline, CDR1 is SEHNR, CDR2 FQNEAQ (reference sequence).

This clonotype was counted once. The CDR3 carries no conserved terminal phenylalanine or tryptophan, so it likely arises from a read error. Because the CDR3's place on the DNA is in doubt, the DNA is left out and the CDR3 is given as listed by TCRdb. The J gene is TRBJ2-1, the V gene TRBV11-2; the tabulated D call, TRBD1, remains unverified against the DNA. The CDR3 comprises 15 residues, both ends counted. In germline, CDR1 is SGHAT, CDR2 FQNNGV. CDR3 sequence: CASSLGGTGYNGQLL.

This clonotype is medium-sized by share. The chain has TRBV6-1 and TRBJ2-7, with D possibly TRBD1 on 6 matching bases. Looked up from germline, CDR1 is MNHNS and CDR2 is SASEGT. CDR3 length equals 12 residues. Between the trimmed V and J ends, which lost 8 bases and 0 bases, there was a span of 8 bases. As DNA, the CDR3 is TGTGCCAGCGGACAGCACTCCTACGAGCAGTACTTC. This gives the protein CASGQHSYEQYF.

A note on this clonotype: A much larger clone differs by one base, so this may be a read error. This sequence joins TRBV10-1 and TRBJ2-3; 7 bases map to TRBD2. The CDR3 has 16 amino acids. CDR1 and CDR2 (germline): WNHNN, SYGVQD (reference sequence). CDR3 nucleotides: TGCGCCAGCAGTGACCCGGGACTGGGAGGGTTGGATACGCACTATTTT. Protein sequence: CASSDPGLGGLDTHYF.

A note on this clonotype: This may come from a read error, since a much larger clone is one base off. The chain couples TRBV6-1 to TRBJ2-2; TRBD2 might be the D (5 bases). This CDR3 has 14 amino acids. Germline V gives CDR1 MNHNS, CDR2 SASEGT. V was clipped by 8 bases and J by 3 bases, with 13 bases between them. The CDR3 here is CASREGPDTGELFF. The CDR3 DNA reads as TGTGCCAGCCGGGAAGGCCCGGACACCGGGGAGCTGTTTTTT.

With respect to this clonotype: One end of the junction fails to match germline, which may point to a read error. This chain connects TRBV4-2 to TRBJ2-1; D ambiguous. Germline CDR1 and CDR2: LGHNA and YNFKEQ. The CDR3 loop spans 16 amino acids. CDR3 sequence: CASSQDGVNPYNGQFF. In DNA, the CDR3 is TGTGCCAGCAGCCAAGATGGAGTGAACCCCTACAATGGGCAGTTCTTC.

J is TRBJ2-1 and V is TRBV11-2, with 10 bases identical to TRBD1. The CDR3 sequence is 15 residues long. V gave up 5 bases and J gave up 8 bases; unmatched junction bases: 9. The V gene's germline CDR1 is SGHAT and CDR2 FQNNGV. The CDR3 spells CASSGRDRGCDEQFF. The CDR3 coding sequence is TGTGCCAGCAGCGGCCGGGACAGGGGTTGTGATGAGCAGTTCTTC.

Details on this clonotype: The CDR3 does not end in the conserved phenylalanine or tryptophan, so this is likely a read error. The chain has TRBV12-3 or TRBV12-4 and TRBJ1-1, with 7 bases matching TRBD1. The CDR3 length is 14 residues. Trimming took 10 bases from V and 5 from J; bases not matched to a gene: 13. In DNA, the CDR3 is TGTGCCAACAGACACGACAGGGCAGGGACTGAAGCTTTCGTT. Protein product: CANRHDRAGTEAFV.

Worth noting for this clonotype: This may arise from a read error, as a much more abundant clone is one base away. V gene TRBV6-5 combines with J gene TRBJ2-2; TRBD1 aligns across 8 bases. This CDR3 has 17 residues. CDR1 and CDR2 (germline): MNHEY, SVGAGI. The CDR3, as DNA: TGTGCCAGCAGCCACCCTCCCAGGGGGCTGAGAACCGGGGAGCTGCTTTTT. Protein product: CASSHPPRGLRTGELLF.

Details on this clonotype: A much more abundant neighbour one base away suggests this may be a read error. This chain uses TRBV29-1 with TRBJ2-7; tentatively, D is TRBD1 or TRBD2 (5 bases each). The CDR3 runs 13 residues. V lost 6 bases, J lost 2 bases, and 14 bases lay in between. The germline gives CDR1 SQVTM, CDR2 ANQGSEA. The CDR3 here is CSVRRGPTYEQYF. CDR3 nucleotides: TGCAGCGTACGACGGGGCCCAACCTACGAGCAGTACTTC.

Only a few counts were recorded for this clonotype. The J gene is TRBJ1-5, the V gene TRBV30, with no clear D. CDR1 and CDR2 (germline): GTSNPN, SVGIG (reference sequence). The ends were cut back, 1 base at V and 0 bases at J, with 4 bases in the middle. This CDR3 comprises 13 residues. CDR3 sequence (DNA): TGTGCCTGGAGTGAAAGTAGCAATCAGCCCCAGCATTTT. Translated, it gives CAWSESSNQPQHF.

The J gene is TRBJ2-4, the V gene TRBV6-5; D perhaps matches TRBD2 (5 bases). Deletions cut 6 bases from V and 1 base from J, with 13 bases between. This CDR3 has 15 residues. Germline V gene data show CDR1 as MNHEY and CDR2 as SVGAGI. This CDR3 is CASSPGIAAKNIQYF. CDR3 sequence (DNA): TGTGCCAGCAGCCCGGGGATTGCTGCCAAAAACATTCAGTACTTC.

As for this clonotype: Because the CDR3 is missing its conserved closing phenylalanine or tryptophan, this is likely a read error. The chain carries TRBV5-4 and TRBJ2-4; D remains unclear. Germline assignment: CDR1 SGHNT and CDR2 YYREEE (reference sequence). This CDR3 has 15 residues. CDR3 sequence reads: CVSSPPASDKNIQYL. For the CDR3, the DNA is TGTGTCAGCAGCCCCCCGGCAAGCGACAAAAACATTCAGTACTTA.

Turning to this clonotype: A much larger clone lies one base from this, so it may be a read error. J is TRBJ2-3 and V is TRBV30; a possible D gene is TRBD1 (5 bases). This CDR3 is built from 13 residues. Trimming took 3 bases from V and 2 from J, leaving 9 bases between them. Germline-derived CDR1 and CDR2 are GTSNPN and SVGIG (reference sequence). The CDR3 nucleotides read TGTGCCTGGAGCAGGGATCACACAGATACGCAGTATTTT. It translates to CAWSRDHTDTQYF.

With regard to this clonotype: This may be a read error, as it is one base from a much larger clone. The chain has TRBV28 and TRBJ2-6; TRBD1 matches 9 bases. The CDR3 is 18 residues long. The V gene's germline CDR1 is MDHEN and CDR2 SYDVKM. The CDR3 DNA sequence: TGTGCCTGCAGCCGCCCGGGACAGGGTATATCTGGGGCCAACGTCCTGACTTTC. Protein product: CACSRPGQGISGANVLTF.

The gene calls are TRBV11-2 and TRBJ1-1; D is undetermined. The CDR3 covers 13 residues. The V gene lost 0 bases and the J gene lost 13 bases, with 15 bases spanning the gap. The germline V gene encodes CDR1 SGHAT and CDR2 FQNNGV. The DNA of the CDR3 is TGTGCCAGCAGCTTAGAAGGGAACACTGGAGTTTTCTTT. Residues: CASSLEGNTGVFF.

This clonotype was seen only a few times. The CDR3 sequence is CASSLGTGMGYTF. The CDR3 nucleotides are TGTGCCAGCAGCTTGGGGACAGGGATGGGCTACACCTTC. The chain has TRBV11-2 and TRBJ1-2; the match to TRBD1 covers 9 bases. CDR3 length equals 13 residues. Per germline, CDR1 SGHAT and CDR2 FQNNGV. Germline trimming cut 3 bases from V and 8 bases from J; bases unmatched to any gene: 4. The whole variable domain, remainder taken from reference TRBV11-2 and TRBJ1-2, is EAGVAQSPRYKIIEKRQSVAFWCNPISGHATLYWYQQILGQGPKLLIQFQNNGVVDDSQLPKDRFSAERLKGVDSTLKIQPAKLEDSAVYLCASSLGTGMGYTFGSGTRLTVV.